The 19 T cell receptor beta chains presented below share a single source sample, sequenced in a study of shared clonotypes between healthy human individuals. TCRdb's table, derived via immunoSEQ multiplex PCR, lists solely in-frame clones and lacks some. The sample lists about 680,000 clones, roughly 94% occurring once. Terminally differentiated effector memory CD45RA+ cells were excluded from the naive CD8 cells, which were CD45RO-negative and positively selected for CCR7. The sample taken for sequencing was naive CD8+ T cells sorted from blood. Every receptor here comes from a man aged 25 to 40 in good health.

V gene TRBV10-3 combines with J gene TRBJ2-1; D uncertain. The CDR3 is 14 amino acids. The V gene lost 0 bases and the J gene lost 9 bases, with 12 bases spanning the gap. The germline V gene has CDR1 ENHRY and CDR2 SYGVKD. CDR3 DNA sequence: TGTGCCATCAGTGAGTCGGGCCAGCCGGGTGAGCAGTTCTTC. The encoded protein is CAISESGQPGEQFF.

The CDR3 nucleotides read TGCGCCAGCGGAGAACCCCCGACCTATGGCTACACCTTC. Protein product: CASGEPPTYGYTF. The chain is built from TRBV10-2 and TRBJ1-2; D is unclear. Deletions cut 8 bases from V and 4 bases from J, with 14 bases between. Germline V gene data show CDR1 as WSHSY and CDR2 as SAAADI. The CDR3 runs 13 residues.

This sequence joins TRBV9 and TRBJ1-4; 9 bases are shared with TRBD1. The CDR3 extends over 16 amino acids. Germline CDR1 SGDLS, CDR2 YYNGEE. Losses at the gene ends were 4 bases for V and 4 bases for J; bases not matched to a gene: 8. The DNA of the CDR3 is TGTGCCAGCAGCCCGAGGGACAGGGCGGTTAATGAAAAACTGTTTTTT. Translation: CASSPRDRAVNEKLFF.

This clone was seen a handful of times. J is TRBJ2-7 and V is TRBV7-9; D gene uncertain. The CDR3 loop spans 13 amino acids. Germline values: CDR1 SEHNR, CDR2 FQNEAQ (reference sequence). The ends were cut back, 2 bases at V and 5 bases at J, with 10 bases in the middle. This CDR3 is CASSLPLRDEQYF. The CDR3, as DNA: TGTGCCAGCAGCTTACCCCTAAGGGACGAGCAGTACTTC.

The chain is built from TRBV19 and TRBJ2-2; the match to TRBD2 covers 7 bases. The length of the CDR3 is 14 residues. Germline V gene sequence: CDR1 LNHDA, CDR2 SQIVND (reference sequence). V lost 5 bases and J lost 4; bases outside the gene matches: 4. Here the CDR3 reads CASSRGSSTGELFF. The CDR3 DNA reads TGTGCCAGTAGTCGCGGGAGTAGCACCGGGGAGCTGTTTTTT.

The V call is TRBV4-3, the J call TRBJ2-1; 12 bases align to TRBD2. The CDR3 runs 17 residues. V dropped 3 bases and J dropped 2; count of bases not matched to a gene: 5. Germline assignment: CDR1 LGHNA and CDR2 YSLEER. The DNA for the CDR3 is TGCGCCAGCAGCCAGGGACTAGCGGGCCTACCCTACAATGAGCAGTTCTTC. It is translated as CASSQGLAGLPYNEQFF.

J is TRBJ1-2 and V is TRBV2, with unresolved D. The CDR3 runs to 15 residues. V lost 2 bases, J lost 0 bases, and 10 bases lay in between. Germline CDR1 and CDR2: SNHLY and FYNNEI. This chain's CDR3 is CASSELARANYGYTF. The CDR3, as DNA: TGTGCCAGCAGTGAACTCGCCAGAGCTAACTATGGCTACACCTTC.

The chain joins TRBV6-6 to TRBJ2-2; 9 nucleotides agree with TRBD2. This CDR3 has 16 residues. The germline V gene has CDR1 MNHNY and CDR2 SVGAGI (reference sequence). V was clipped by 2 bases and J by 0 bases; unmatched bases: 1. This chain's CDR3 is CASSYLAGSNTGELFF. Here the CDR3 DNA reads TGTGCCAGCAGTTACCTAGCGGGGTCGAACACCGGGGAGCTGTTTTTT.

The chain uses TRBV25-1 and TRBJ2-7; the match to TRBD1 covers 7 bases. Looked up from germline, CDR1 is MGHDK and CDR2 is SYGVNS. V was pared by 5 bases and J by 3 bases, with 4 bases of the junction left unmatched. The CDR3 runs 13 residues. The CDR3 reads CASSSTGNYEQYF. The CDR3 DNA is TGTGCCAGCAGTTCGACAGGGAACTACGAGCAGTACTTC.

The table lists this clone with a count of one. In nucleotides, the CDR3 is TGTGCCTGGAGAGGGGGAGGGCCCTACGAGCAGTACTTC. Amino acids: CAWRGGGPYEQYF. The chain uses TRBV30 and TRBJ2-7, with D possibly TRBD2 on 7 matching bases. CDR3 size: 13 residues. Germline loops: CDR1 GTSNPN, CDR2 SVGIG (reference sequence). V was shortened by 3 bases and J by 2 bases, with 11 bases between the two germline ends.

This chain joins TRBV5-1 and TRBJ1-5; no clear D. The CDR3 covers 13 residues. The germline gives CDR1 SGHRS, CDR2 YFSETQ. V lost 2 bases to trimming and J lost 2 bases, with 5 bases between them. CDR3: CASSLDGNQPQHF. As DNA, the CDR3 is TGCGCCAGCAGCTTAGATGGCAATCAGCCCCAGCATTTT.

V is TRBV5-1 and J is TRBJ1-2, with D possibly matching TRBD1 (5 bases). Deletions cut 0 bases from V and 2 bases from J, with 11 bases between. CDR1 and CDR2 from the germline V gene are SGHRS and YFSETQ. The CDR3 extends over 15 amino acids. CDR3 DNA sequence: TGCGCCAGCAGCTTGGCTCAGGGTAGGAACTATGGCTACACCTTC. Residues: CASSLAQGRNYGYTF. Full variable domain (outside the CDR3, taken from reference TRBV5-1 and TRBJ1-2): KAGVTQTPRYLIKTRGQQVTLSCSPISGHRSVSWYQQTPGQGLQFLFEYFSETQRNKGNFPGRFSGRQFSNSRSEMNVSTLELGDSALYLCASSLAQGRNYGYTFGSGTRLTVV.

CDR3 sequence reads: CASSLSSGDIYYEQYF. The CDR3 region has the DNA TGTGCCAGCAGTTTAAGTTCCGGCGACATCTACTACGAGCAGTACTTC. The V gene is TRBV27, the J gene TRBJ2-7; no reliable D call. The ends were cut back, 2 bases at V and 3 bases at J, with 17 bases in the middle. Germline V gene sequence: CDR1 MNHEY, CDR2 SMNVEV (reference sequence). The CDR3 length is 16 residues.

The chain carries TRBV27 and TRBJ2-7; 9 bases fit TRBD1. Germline CDR1 reads MNHEY; CDR2 reads SMNVEV (reference sequence). The CDR3 is 15 amino acids. Trimming at V came to 5 bases and at J to 7 bases, leaving 12 bases not matched to a gene. CDR3 coding DNA: TGTGCCAGCAGTACTACCGGGACAGGGCCTCGGGAGCAGTACTTC. Amino acid sequence: CASSTTGTGPREQYF.

The CDR3 sequence is CASSQGLAGYNEQFF. The CDR3 DNA is TGTGCCAGCAGTCAGGGACTAGCGGGGTACAATGAGCAGTTCTTC. V usage is TRBV6-5 and J usage is TRBJ2-1; 13 bases align to TRBD2. J was trimmed by 4 bases and V by 5 bases; bases with no gene match: 2. Germline V gives CDR1 MNHEY, CDR2 SVGAGI. CDR3 length: 15 amino acids.

The chain links TRBV10-3 to TRBJ1-2, with 8 nucleotides matching TRBD1. The CDR3 extends over 15 amino acids. Germline CDR1 and CDR2: ENHRY and SYGVKD. Trimming cost V 3 bases and J 3 bases; bases outside gene matches: 6. The CDR3 sequence is CAISDAGQAYYGYTF. The DNA for the CDR3 is TGTGCCATCAGTGATGCGGGACAGGCCTACTATGGCTACACCTTC.

With respect to this clone: The sample holds other DNA sequences that translate to the same CDR3. CDR3: CASSLLGPEETQYF. In DNA form, the CDR3 reads TGTGCCAGCAGTTTACTGGGCCCGGAGGAGACCCAGTACTTC. The chain has TRBV27 and TRBJ2-5, with no clear D. The CDR3 is 14 residues long. V gave up 2 bases and J gave up 5 bases, with 12 bases separating them. From germline, CDR1 is MNHEY and CDR2 SMNVEV (reference sequence).

The chain couples TRBV5-4 to TRBJ1-4; weak D call: TRBD1 (5 bases). Trimming took off 1 base at V and 8 bases at J, with 9 bases between the two ends. The CDR3 extends over 13 amino acids. Germline V gene lookup returns CDR1 SGHNT and CDR2 YYREEE (reference sequence). The CDR3 protein is CASSLQGAEKLFF. The DNA for the CDR3 is TGTGCCAGCAGCTTGCAGGGAGCGGAAAAACTGTTTTTT.

This sequence joins TRBV2 and TRBJ2-1; 10 positions agree with TRBD2. The germline V gene encodes CDR1 SNHLY and CDR2 FYNNEI. The CDR3 spans 13 residues. The junction had 6 bases not matched to a gene; V was cut back by 6 bases and J by 10 bases. The CDR3 nucleotides are TGTGCCAGCAGCCTCTTAGCGGGAGGCGAGCAGTTCTTC. Its protein product is CASSLLAGGEQFF. Supplemented by reference TRBV2 and TRBJ2-1, the full variable domain reads EPEVTQTPSHQVTQMGQEVILRCVPISNHLYFYWYRQILGQKVEFLVSFYNNEISEKSEIFDDQFSVERPDGSNFTLKIRSTKLEDSAMYFCASSLLAGGEQFFGPGTRLTVL.